This T cell receptor beta chain was identified during a study of T cells in Graves' hyperthyroidism and ophthalmopathy. Study-level findings and limits: Expanded thyroid clonotypes (above 0.001) were mostly also found in blood.

It was RNA transcripts that yielded the amplified TCR beta CDR3 regions. HTBI primers were employed in a first-round RT-PCR of the TCR CDR3. TCRdb processed the multiplex PCR reads anew with MiXCR; each CDR3 protein has one entry. The repertoire holds about 280,000 distinct CDR3 sequences, with less than 30% as singletons. CDR1 and CDR2 from the germline V gene are MDHEN and SYDVKM. The CDR3 runs to 11 residues. Trimming took off 6 bases at V and 9 bases at J, with 11 bases between the two ends. Turning to this clonotype: Its specificity is unknown.

The chain carries TRBV28 and TRBJ1-1; D gene ambiguous. This TCR derives from a man aged 40-50 years with Graves' hyperthyroidism that later progressed to Graves' ophthalmopathy. The material sequenced was blood. The CDR3 region is CASREIGKAFF. The CDR3 DNA sequence: TGTGCCAGCAGGGAGATAGGAAAAGCTTTCTTT.